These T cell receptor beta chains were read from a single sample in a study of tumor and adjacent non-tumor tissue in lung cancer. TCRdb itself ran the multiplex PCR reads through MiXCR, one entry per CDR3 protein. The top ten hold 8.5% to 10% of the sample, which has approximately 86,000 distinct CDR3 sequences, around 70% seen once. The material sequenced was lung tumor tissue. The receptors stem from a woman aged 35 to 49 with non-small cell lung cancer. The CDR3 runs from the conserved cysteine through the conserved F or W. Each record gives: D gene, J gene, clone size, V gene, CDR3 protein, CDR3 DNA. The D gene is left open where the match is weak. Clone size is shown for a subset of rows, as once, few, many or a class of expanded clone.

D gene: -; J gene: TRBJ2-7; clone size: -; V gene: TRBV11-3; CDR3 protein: CASSYLGGSYEHYF; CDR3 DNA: TGTGCCAGTAGCTACCTAGGGGGGTCCTACGAGCACTACTTC
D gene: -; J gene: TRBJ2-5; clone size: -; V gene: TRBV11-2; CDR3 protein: CASNDSRSTGSAQETQYF; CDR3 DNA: TGTGCCAGCAACGATAGCAGATCCACCGGGTCAGCTCAAGAGACCCAATACTTC
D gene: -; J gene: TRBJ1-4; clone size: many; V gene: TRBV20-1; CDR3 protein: CSARRGVNEKLFF; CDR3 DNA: TGCAGTGCTAGGAGGGGGGTTAATGAAAAACTGTTTTTT
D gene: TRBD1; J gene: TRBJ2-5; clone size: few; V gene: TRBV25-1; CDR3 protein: CASSLAGGRETQYF; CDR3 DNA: TGTGCCAGCAGTTTAGCAGGGGGAAGGGAGACCCAGTACTTC
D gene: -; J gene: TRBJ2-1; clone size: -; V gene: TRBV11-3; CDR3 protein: CGYSLGAGSYNEQFF; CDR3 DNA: TGTGGCTACAGCTTAGGGGCAGGTTCCTACAATGAGCAGTTCTTC
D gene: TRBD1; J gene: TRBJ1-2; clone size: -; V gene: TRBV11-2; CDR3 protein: CANSLGTGDYGYTF; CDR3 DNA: TGTGCCAACAGCTTGGGGACAGGAGACTATGGTTACACCTTC
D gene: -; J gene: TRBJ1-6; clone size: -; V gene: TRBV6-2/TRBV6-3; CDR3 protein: CASSYSVRGSPLHF; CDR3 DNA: TGTGCCAGCAGTTACTCGGTCAGGGGATCACCCCTCCACTTT
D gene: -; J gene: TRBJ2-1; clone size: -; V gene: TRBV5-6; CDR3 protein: CASSLKRFEKFF; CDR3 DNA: TGTGCCAGCAGCTTGAAACGGTTTGAGAAGTTCTTC
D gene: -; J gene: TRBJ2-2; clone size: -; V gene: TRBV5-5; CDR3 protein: CASMLGAANTGELFF; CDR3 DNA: TGTGCCAGCATGCTGGGGGCCGCGAACACCGGGGAGCTGTTTTTT
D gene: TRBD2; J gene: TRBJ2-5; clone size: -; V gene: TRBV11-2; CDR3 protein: CASSPPLTSRYQGVQYF; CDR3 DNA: TGTGCCAGCAGCCCCCCGCTGACTAGCAGGTACCAAGGGGTCCAGTACTTC
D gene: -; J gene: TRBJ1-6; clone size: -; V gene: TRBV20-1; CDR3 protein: CSARLGNGNNSSLHF; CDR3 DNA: TGCAGTGCACGTCTAGGGAATGGGAATAATTCATCCCTCCACTTT
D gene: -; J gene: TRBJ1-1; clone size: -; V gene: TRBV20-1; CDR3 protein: CSARTLQWGLGEAFF; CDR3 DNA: TGCAGTGCCCGAACTCTACAGTGGGGTTTGGGTGAAGCTTTCTTT
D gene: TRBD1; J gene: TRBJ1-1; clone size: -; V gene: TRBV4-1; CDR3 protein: CASNQKSLKSGQGDVRSEAFF; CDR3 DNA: TGCGCCAGCAACCAAAAAAGCCTAAAATCGGGACAGGGGGATGTTCGGAGTGAAGCTTTCTTT
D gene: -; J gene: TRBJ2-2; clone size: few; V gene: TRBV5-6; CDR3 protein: CASGLNTGELFF; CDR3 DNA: TGTGCGAGCGGACTCAACACCGGGGAGCTGTTTTTT
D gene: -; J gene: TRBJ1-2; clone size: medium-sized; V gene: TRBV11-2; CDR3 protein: CASSLDRQGYTF; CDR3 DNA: TGTGCCAGCAGCTTAGACCGACAAGGCTACACCTTC
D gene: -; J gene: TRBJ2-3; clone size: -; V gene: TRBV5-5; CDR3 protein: CASIALGGGGRDRYAVF; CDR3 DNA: TGTGCCAGCATCGCCTTAGGGGGGGGGGGGCGCGACAGATATGCAGTATTT
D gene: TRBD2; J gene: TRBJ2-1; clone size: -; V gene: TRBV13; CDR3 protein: CASSSRIGLAPYDEQFF; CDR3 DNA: TGTGCCAGCAGCTCCAGGATTGGACTAGCGCCTTACGATGAACAGTTCTTC
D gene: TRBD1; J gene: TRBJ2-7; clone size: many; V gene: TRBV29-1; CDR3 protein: CSVSTGVDEQYF; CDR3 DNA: TGCAGCGTATCGACAGGGGTCGACGAGCAGTACTTC
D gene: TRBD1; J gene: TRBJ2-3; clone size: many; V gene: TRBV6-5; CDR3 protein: CASSRDRGTDTQYF; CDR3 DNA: TGTGCCAGCAGCCGGGACAGGGGCACAGATACGCAGTATTTT
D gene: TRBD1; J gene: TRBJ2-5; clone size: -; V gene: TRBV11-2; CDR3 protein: CVNSSTTGVGETQYF; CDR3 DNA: TGTGTCAACAGCTCCACAACAGGGGTCGGGGAGACCCAGTATTTC
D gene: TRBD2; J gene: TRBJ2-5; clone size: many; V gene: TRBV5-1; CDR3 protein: CASSPFPGLGGETQYF; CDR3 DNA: TGCGCCAGCAGCCCCTTTCCGGGACTAGGGGGAGAGACCCAGTACTTC